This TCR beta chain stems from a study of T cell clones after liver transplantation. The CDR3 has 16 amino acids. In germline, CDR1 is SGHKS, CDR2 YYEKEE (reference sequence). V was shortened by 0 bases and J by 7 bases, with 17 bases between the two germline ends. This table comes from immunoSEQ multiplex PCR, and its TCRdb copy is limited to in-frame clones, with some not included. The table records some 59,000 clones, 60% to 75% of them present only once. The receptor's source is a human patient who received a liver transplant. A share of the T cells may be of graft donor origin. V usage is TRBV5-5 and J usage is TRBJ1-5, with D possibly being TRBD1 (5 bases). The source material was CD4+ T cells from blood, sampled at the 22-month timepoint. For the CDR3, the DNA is TGTGCCAGCAGCTTGGCTGGCGCAGGGAGGGAACAGCCCCAGCATTTT. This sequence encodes CASSLAGAGREQPQHF.